This T cell receptor beta chain comes out of a study of blood T cell repertoires in COVID-19. Germline V gene sequence: CDR1 SGHAT, CDR2 FQNNGV. Trimming removed 3 bases from V and 10 bases from J, with 7 bases in between. The CDR3 has 11 residues. The method was immunoSEQ multiplex PCR; TCRdb's version includes in-frame clones alone and lacks a portion of them. The table has about 200,000 clones, roughly nine tenths seen once. The sample taken for sequencing was peripheral blood. The chain recombines TRBV11-2 with TRBJ2-1; no reliable D call. This TCR came from a woman in her forties or fifties with acute or convalescent COVID-19. The CDR3 is CASSFLTEQFF. CDR3 DNA: TGTGCCAGCAGCTTTTTGACAGAGCAGTTCTTC. Full variable domain (missing parts from reference TRBV11-2 and TRBJ2-1): EAGVAQSPRYKIIEKRQSVAFWCNPISGHATLYWYQQILGQGPKLLIQFQNNGVVDDSQLPKDRFSAERLKGVDSTLKIQPAKLEDSAVYLCASSFLTEQFFGPGTRLTVL.